Below, 18 T cell receptor beta chains from the same sample are listed, as sequenced in a study of shared clonotypes between healthy human individuals. Terminally differentiated effector memory CD45RA+ cells were left out of the naive CD8 fraction, which was CD45RO-negative and positively selected for CCR7. The data were produced by immunoSEQ multiplex PCR, yet TCRdb's version contains in-frame clones alone and is incomplete. This sample has 2 million to 2.5 million clones, with about 95% found just once. Sequenced: naive CD8+ T cells sorted from blood. These receptors originate from a young man in good health.

In DNA form, the CDR3 reads TGTGCCAGCAGTTCGGGACCGAATAATCAGCCCCAGCATTTT. Protein product: CASSSGPNNQPQHF. The genes are TRBV6-5 and TRBJ1-5, with D possibly TRBD1 on 5 matching bases. CDR1 and CDR2 (germline): MNHEY, SVGAGI. The CDR3 contains 14 residues. Deletions cut 4 bases from V and 4 bases from J, with 11 bases between.

CDR3 in DNA: TGTGCCAGCAGGCTGGAGCGGGAGAACACCGGGGAGCTGTTTTTT. Residues: CASRLERENTGELFF. The chain is built from TRBV6-5 and TRBJ2-2; 7 bases agree with TRBD2. The V segment lost 6 bases and the J segment 1 base; nucleotides outside the gene matches: 5. Germline values: CDR1 MNHEY, CDR2 SVGAGI. CDR3 length: 15 amino acids.

The V call is TRBV9, the J call TRBJ1-4; TRBD1 might be the D (5 bases). V was cut by 4 bases and J by 8 bases, with 18 bases left in between. Germline CDR1 reads SGDLS; CDR2 reads YYNGEE. The CDR3 extends over 15 amino acids. CDR3 protein: CASSQFRDPGEKLFF. The CDR3 DNA reads as TGTGCCAGCAGCCAGTTCCGGGACCCGGGGGAAAAACTGTTTTTT.

To note about this clone: Additional DNA sequences in this sample encode the identical CDR3. The chain carries TRBV9 and TRBJ2-7, with 9 bases aligning to TRBD1. CDR1 and CDR2 (germline): SGDLS, YYNGEE. The CDR3 length is 15 residues. V gave up 1 base and J gave up 0 bases; unmatched junction bases: 2. The CDR3 DNA follows: TGTGCCAGCAGCGTATCGGGACAGGGCTCCTACGAGCAGTACTTC. Protein: CASSVSGQGSYEQYF.

This rearrangement joins TRBV6-5 to TRBJ2-7; D is uncertain. Per germline, CDR1 MNHEY and CDR2 SVGAGI. V was cut by 0 bases and J by 1 base, with 10 bases left in between. The CDR3 runs to 15 residues. The CDR3 region has the DNA TGTGCCAGCAGTTACTCGTTTGGGGTATCCTACGAGCAGTACTTC. This translates into CASSYSFGVSYEQYF.

This rearrangement joins TRBV5-4 to TRBJ2-1; D is undetermined. The CDR3 runs 13 residues. Germline V lookup: CDR1 SGHNT, CDR2 YYREEE (reference sequence). V was trimmed by 9 bases and J by 0 bases, leaving 10 bases between them. Here the CDR3 DNA reads TGTGCCACCTACAAGGCCTCCTACAATGAGCAGTTCTTC. It codes for CATYKASYNEQFF.

V usage is TRBV2 and J usage is TRBJ1-5, with TRBD1 as a possible D gene (5 bases). Trimming left V 8 bases short and J 5 bases short, with 10 bases between. Germline CDR1 and CDR2: SNHLY and FYNNEI. The CDR3 is 12 residues long. The CDR3 loop is CASGWGDQPQHF. Written as DNA, the CDR3 is TGTGCCAGCGGTTGGGGCGATCAGCCCCAGCATTTT.

This chain connects TRBV6-1 to TRBJ2-7; D remains unclear. V lost 6 bases and J 0 bases, leaving 9 bases between the germline ends. The CDR3 runs to 13 residues. CDR1 and CDR2 (germline): MNHNS, SASEGT. The CDR3 here is CASSPGYSYEQYF. The CDR3, as DNA: TGTGCCAGCAGCCCTGGGTACTCCTACGAGCAGTACTTC.

This chain connects TRBV6-6 to TRBJ2-7; D uncertain. CDR3 length equals 12 residues. Trimming cost V 6 bases and J 4 bases, with 10 bases left between them. Looked up from germline, CDR1 is MNHNY and CDR2 is SVGAGI (reference sequence). The DNA of the CDR3 is TGTGCCAGCAGATTAACTATTTACGAGCAGTACTTC. Its translation: CASRLTIYEQYF.

The rearrangement uses TRBV5-6 and TRBJ2-1, with D perhaps being TRBD1 or TRBD2 (5 bases each). V lost 3 bases and J lost 7, with 5 bases in between. CDR3 length: 11 residues. Germline V gene data show CDR1 as SGHDT and CDR2 as YYEEEE. The DNA of the CDR3 is TGTGCCAGCAGCTGGGGGAATGAGCAGTTCTTC. Translated, it gives CASSWGNEQFF.

With respect to this clone: Distinct nucleotide sequences in the sample also encode this CDR3. The CDR3 DNA sequence: TGCAGCGTTGAAGAGAACTACGAGCAGTACTTC. This gives the protein CSVEENYEQYF. The chain is built from TRBV29-1 and TRBJ2-7; D is uncertain. Germline-derived CDR1 and CDR2 are SQVTM and ANQGSEA. V lost 0 bases to trimming and J lost 3 bases, with 3 bases between them. There are 11 residues in the CDR3.

This clone was recorded only once. This specimen includes other DNA sequences encoding the same CDR3. The CDR3 protein is CAWSVPGQGNQPQHF. Written as DNA, the CDR3 is TGTGCCTGGAGTGTACCTGGACAGGGGAATCAGCCCCAGCATTTT. This rearrangement joins TRBV30 to TRBJ1-5, with 9 bases identical to TRBD1. Unmatched junction bases numbered 4, after V lost 0 bases and J lost 4 bases. Germline V gene data show CDR1 as GTSNPN and CDR2 as SVGIG (reference sequence). This CDR3 has 15 amino acids.

The chain is built from TRBV4-3 and TRBJ2-3; D might be TRBD1 (5 bases). The CDR3 loop spans 13 amino acids. Trimming removed 0 bases from V and 7 bases from J, with 8 bases in between. Germline CDR1 LGHNA, CDR2 YSLEER. CDR3 region: CASSQDRVNTQYF. Written as DNA, the CDR3 is TGCGCCAGCAGCCAAGACAGGGTAAATACGCAGTATTTT.

The J gene is TRBJ2-3, the V gene TRBV18; the match to TRBD1 covers 10 bases. Germline CDR1 and CDR2: KGHSH and LQKENI. Unmatched junction bases numbered 14, after V lost 6 bases and J lost 2 bases. The CDR3 totals 18 residues. Here the CDR3 reads CASSPRPGTGAYTDTQYF. DNA of the CDR3: TGTGCCAGCTCCCCCCGCCCCGGGACAGGGGCATACACAGATACGCAGTATTTT.

This chain connects TRBV4-3 to TRBJ2-2; perhaps TRBD1 as D (6 bases). CDR1 LGHNA and CDR2 YSLEER come from the germline V gene. This CDR3 spans 16 amino acids. Deletions cut 1 base from V and 5 bases from J, with 14 bases between. The CDR3 nucleotides are TGCGCCAGCAGCCAAGTGGCAGGGGAAGGAACCGGGGAGCTGTTTTTT. Amino acid sequence: CASSQVAGEGTGELFF.

The chain uses TRBV29-1 and TRBJ2-5, with 10 positions matching TRBD2. The CDR3 extends over 17 amino acids. Germline-derived CDR1 and CDR2 are SQVTM and ANQGSEA. V shed 3 bases and J 1 base; nucleotides not matched to a gene: 11. The CDR3 spells CSVDDTAGGLSQETQYF. Here the CDR3 DNA reads TGCAGCGTTGATGATACAGCGGGGGGGCTCTCCCAAGAGACCCAGTACTTC.

This chain connects TRBV2 to TRBJ1-6, with D possibly TRBD1 on 5 matching bases. The length of the CDR3 is 14 residues. Germline loops: CDR1 SNHLY, CDR2 FYNNEI. Trimming took 4 bases from V and 10 from J, leaving 14 bases between them. The CDR3 DNA reads as TGTGCCAGCAGTGCAGTTCAGGGAGGCTCACCCCTCCACTTT. Translating gives CASSAVQGGSPLHF.

The chain couples TRBV9 to TRBJ2-7; D gene uncertain. Germline CDR1 is SGDLS and CDR2 is YYNGEE. Trimming left V 4 bases short and J 1 base short, with 12 bases between. The CDR3 is 14 residues long. CDR3 sequence (DNA): TGTGCCAGCAGCCTCGACTGGGGTTCCTACGAGCAGTACTTC. This sequence encodes CASSLDWGSYEQYF.